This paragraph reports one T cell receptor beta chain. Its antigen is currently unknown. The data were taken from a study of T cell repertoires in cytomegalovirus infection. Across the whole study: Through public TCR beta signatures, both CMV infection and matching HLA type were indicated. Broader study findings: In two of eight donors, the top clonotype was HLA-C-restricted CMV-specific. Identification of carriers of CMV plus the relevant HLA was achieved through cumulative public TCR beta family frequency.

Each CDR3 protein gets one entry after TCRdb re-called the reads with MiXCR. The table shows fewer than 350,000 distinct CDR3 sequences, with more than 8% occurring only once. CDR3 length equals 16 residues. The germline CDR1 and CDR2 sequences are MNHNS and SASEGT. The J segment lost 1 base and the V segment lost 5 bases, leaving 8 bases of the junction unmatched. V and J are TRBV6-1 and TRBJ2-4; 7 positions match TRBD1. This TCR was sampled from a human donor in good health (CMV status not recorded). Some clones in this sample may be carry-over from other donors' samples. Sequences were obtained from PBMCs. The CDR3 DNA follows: TGTGCCAGCAGTTATCGAACAGGGGTGGCCAAAAACATTCAGTACTTC. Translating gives CASSYRTGVAKNIQYF.